This record looks at one TCR beta chain sequence and its context. The antigen is not known. The record originates from a study of shared clonotypes between healthy human individuals. Study-wide findings and caveats: Among the subsets, naive ones generally showed larger estimated richness than memory ones. Blood was the sole source, and tissue repertoires probably differ.

Terminally differentiated effector memory CD45RA+ cells were left out of the naive CD8 fraction, which was CD45RO-negative and positively selected for CCR7. Sequencing was performed with immunoSEQ multiplex PCR; in TCRdb, only in-frame clones are kept and a portion is missing. The sample contains roughly 590,000 clones, about 95% of which appear only once. This CDR3 has 16 amino acids. With V trimmed by 2 bases and J by 1 base, 7 bases remained unmatched. Germline V gene lookup returns CDR1 SEHNR and CDR2 FQNEAQ (reference sequence). The sample comprised naive CD8+ T cells sorted from blood. This TCR was recovered from a young woman in good health. The chain couples TRBV7-9 to TRBJ2-5; 7 positions agree with TRBD2. CDR3 nucleotide sequence: TGTGCCAGCAGCTTACCCGCTAGCGGATCCCAAGAGACCCAGTACTTC. Encoded protein: CASSLPASGSQETQYF.